One and the same sample provided the 22 T cell receptor beta chains below, sequenced in a study of shared clonotypes between healthy human individuals. Only in-frame clones appear in the TCRdb table, and some are missing; sequencing was by immunoSEQ multiplex PCR. This sample has approximately 620,000 clones; around 97% occur once, and the top ten carry around 0.057%. Sequencing was carried out using naive CD4+ T cells sorted from blood. The subset: CD45RA+ positively selected. The receptors come from a woman in her 30s in good health.

V and J are TRBV7-3 and TRBJ1-5; no firm D call. With 0 bases removed from V and 6 bases from J, the gap between germline ends came to 3 bases. The CDR3 spans 12 residues. Germline V gene data show CDR1 as SGHTA and CDR2 as FQGTGA. The CDR3 bases are TGTGCCAGCAGCTTAACCCTTCAGCCCCAGCATTTT. It codes for CASSLTLQPQHF.

The chain employs TRBV13 and TRBJ2-5; TRBD1 aligns across 7 bases. The germline CDR1 and CDR2 sequences are PRHDT and FYEKMQ (reference sequence). The CDR3 consists of 13 residues. The ends lost 5 bases at V and 4 bases at J; junction bases unmatched: 4. DNA of the CDR3: TGTGCCAGCAGCCCCTGGGACAGAGAGACCCAGTACTTC. This sequence encodes CASSPWDRETQYF.

This clone came up once. The CDR3 nucleotides are TGCGCCAGCAGCTTCGGCCCAGGGGGAACCGCTAACTATGGCTACACCTTC. Its protein is CASSFGPGGTANYGYTF. The J gene is TRBJ1-2, the V gene TRBV5-1; TRBD1 matches 7 bases. Germline loops: CDR1 SGHRS, CDR2 YFSETQ. CDR3 length: 17 residues. V was pared by 2 bases and J by 0 bases, with 10 bases of the junction left unmatched.

The chain employs TRBV29-1 and TRBJ2-5, with a possible D match to TRBD1 (5 bases). The CDR3 length is 13 residues. From germline, CDR1 is SQVTM and CDR2 ANQGSEA. With 6 bases removed from V and 5 bases from J, the gap between germline ends came to 16 bases. The CDR3 sequence is CSVPLEGVETQYF. Written as DNA, the CDR3 is TGCAGCGTCCCCCTGGAAGGGGTCGAGACCCAGTACTTC.

This chain connects TRBV5-4 to TRBJ1-5; tentative D call: TRBD1 (6 bases). V was cut by 0 bases and J by 6 bases, with 13 bases left in between. Germline values: CDR1 SGHNT, CDR2 YYREEE (reference sequence). This CDR3 spans 15 amino acids. The CDR3: CASSLDRVGGQPQHF. In DNA, the CDR3 is TGTGCCAGCAGCTTGGACAGGGTCGGGGGTCAGCCCCAGCATTTT.

The CDR3 region has the DNA TGTGCCAGCAGTGCTGTCAGCGGGGGATACAATGAGCAGTTCTTC. Protein: CASSAVSGGYNEQFF. The rearrangement links TRBV2 to TRBJ2-1; 8 nucleotides line up with TRBD2. Unmatched junction bases numbered 6, after V lost 4 bases and J lost 4 bases. The CDR3 spans 15 residues. CDR1 is SNHLY, CDR2 FYNNEI, per germline.

The chain uses TRBV5-1 and TRBJ1-6, with a tentative D call TRBD1 (5 bases). This CDR3 is 12 amino acids long. Germline V lookup: CDR1 SGHRS, CDR2 YFSETQ. V lost 7 bases, J lost 6 bases, and 8 bases lay in between. The CDR3 region is CASRQINSPLHF. CDR3 nucleotides: TGCGCCAGCCGACAGATTAATTCACCCCTCCACTTT.

The chain uses TRBV7-9 and TRBJ2-3, with 15 positions matching TRBD2. CDR3 length: 19 residues. With 5 bases clipped from V and 6 bases from J, the junction kept 15 bases outside the gene matches. CDR1 and CDR2 (germline): SEHNR, FQNEAQ (reference sequence). CDR3 sequence: CASSPGLAGGGRVSDTQYF. CDR3 bases: TGTGCCAGCAGCCCGGGACTAGCGGGAGGTGGGAGAGTGTCCGATACGCAGTATTTT.

In DNA, the CDR3 is TGTGCCAGCAGCCCGCGACCCCACTCCTACGAGCAGTACTTC. This codes for CASSPRPHSYEQYF. This chain uses TRBV27 with TRBJ2-7; no firm D call. V was shortened by 6 bases and J by 0 bases, with 12 bases between the two germline ends. Germline V lookup: CDR1 MNHEY, CDR2 SMNVEV (reference sequence). This CDR3 is 14 amino acids long.

This chain joins TRBV7-9 and TRBJ1-1; D perhaps matches TRBD1 (5 bases). Germline values: CDR1 SEHNR, CDR2 FQNEAQ (reference sequence). The ends were cut back, 8 bases at V and 5 bases at J, with 18 bases in the middle. The CDR3 is 14 residues long. CDR3 amino acids: CASSQAGVGTEAFF. CDR3 nucleotide sequence: TGTGCCAGCTCCCAAGCGGGGGTCGGGACTGAAGCTTTCTTT.

The chain carries TRBV2 and TRBJ1-1, with TRBD1 as a possible D gene (6 bases). V gave up 6 bases and J gave up 1 base, with 15 bases separating them. Looked up from germline, CDR1 is SNHLY and CDR2 is FYNNEI. The length of the CDR3 is 15 residues. The CDR3 nucleotides are TGTGCCAGCAGACAGGGACGGGGCTCGAACACTGAAGCTTTCTTT. This translates into CASRQGRGSNTEAFF. Variable domain in full (rest from reference TRBV2 and TRBJ1-1): EPEVTQTPSHQVTQMGQEVILRCVPISNHLYFYWYRQILGQKVEFLVSFYNNEISEKSEIFDDQFSVERPDGSNFTLKIRSTKLEDSAMYFCASRQGRGSNTEAFFGQGTRLTVV.

The V call is TRBV15, the J call TRBJ2-2; D is ambiguous. This CDR3 comprises 16 residues. V was shortened by 5 bases and J by 5 bases, with 18 bases between the two germline ends. The V gene's germline CDR1 is LNHNV and CDR2 YYDKDF (reference sequence). CDR3 residues: CATSPMAPGKTGELFF. The CDR3 coding sequence is TGTGCCACCAGCCCCATGGCTCCTGGAAAAACCGGGGAGCTGTTTTTT. The whole variable domain, filled in from reference TRBV15 and TRBJ2-2, reads DAMVIQNPRYQVTQFGKPVTLSCSQTLNHNVMYWYQQKSSQAPKLLFHYYDKDFNNEADTPDNFQSRRPNTSFCFLDIRSPGLGDTAMYLCATSPMAPGKTGELFFGEGSRLTVL.

The chain uses TRBV27 and TRBJ2-7; D is possibly TRBD1 (6 bases). The CDR3 covers 12 residues. The germline gives CDR1 MNHEY, CDR2 SMNVEV (reference sequence). V was shortened by 6 bases and J by 7 bases, with 13 bases between the two germline ends. Here the CDR3 DNA reads TGTGCCAGCAGCCAGAGGGGACAAGAGCAGTACTTC. This sequence encodes CASSQRGQEQYF.

The rearrangement uses TRBV28 and TRBJ1-1; a possible D gene is TRBD1 (5 bases). Germline-derived CDR1 and CDR2 are MDHEN and SYDVKM. This CDR3 has 11 residues. Trimming took 6 bases from V and 7 from J, leaving 9 bases between them. Here the CDR3 reads CASRGRFEAFF. The DNA for the CDR3 is TGTGCCAGCAGGGGACGCTTTGAAGCTTTCTTT.

Worth noting for this clone: The same CDR3 arises from other DNA sequences in this sample as well. The chain combines TRBV18 with TRBJ2-3; D not resolved. Germline-derived CDR1 and CDR2 are KGHSH and LQKENI. With 2 bases removed from V and 5 bases from J, the gap between germline ends came to 5 bases. This CDR3 is built from 12 residues. Written as DNA, the CDR3 is TGTGCCAGCTCACCAAGTGGAGATACGCAGTATTTT. Translation gives CASSPSGDTQYF.

This clone was observed once. In DNA form, the CDR3 reads TGTGCCAGCAGCCCCTGGAGGGGCAGGGGGCATGAGCAGTTCTTC. As protein: CASSPWRGRGHEQFF. The chain joins TRBV28 to TRBJ2-1; 8 bases agree with TRBD1. V was pared by 6 bases and J by 8 bases, with 12 bases of the junction left unmatched. The CDR3 sequence is 15 residues long. In germline, CDR1 is MDHEN, CDR2 SYDVKM. Full variable domain (remainder filled in from reference TRBV28 and TRBJ2-1): DVKVTQSSRYLVKRTGEKVFLECVQDMDHENMFWYRQDPGLGLRLIYFSYDVKMKEKGDIPEGYSVSREKKERFSLILESASTNQTSMYLCASSPWRGRGHEQFFGPGTRLTVL.

The V call is TRBV28, the J call TRBJ2-1; 9 nucleotides agree with TRBD1. V lost 6 bases and J lost 2; bases outside the gene matches: 8. Germline values: CDR1 MDHEN, CDR2 SYDVKM. The CDR3 extends over 16 amino acids. The DNA for the CDR3 is TGTGCCAGCAGCTCACCGGGGACAGGGACCTACAATGAGCAGTTCTTC. Protein sequence: CASSSPGTGTYNEQFF.

The DNA for the CDR3 is TGTGCCAGCAGCCAAGGAGCGGGAGGGTTTTACGAGCAGTACTTC. As protein: CASSQGAGGFYEQYF. The V call is TRBV14, the J call TRBJ2-7, with TRBD2 matching over 10 bases. The germline V gene encodes CDR1 SGHDN and CDR2 FVKESK. V trimming: 1 base; J trimming: 4 bases; junction bases outside the gene matches: 4. There are 15 residues in the CDR3.

The chain uses TRBV6-9 and TRBJ1-1, with TRBD1 matching 7 bases. The CDR3 sequence is 13 residues long. V shed 6 bases, J shed 11 bases, and the junction held 12 bases outside the gene matches. Germline CDR1 is MNHGY and CDR2 is SVAAGI. CDR3 loop: CASSPDRETPAFF. The DNA for the CDR3 is TGTGCCAGCAGCCCCGACAGGGAAACTCCGGCTTTCTTT.

The chain employs TRBV5-1 and TRBJ2-7; D is uncertain. V shed 4 bases and J shed 1 base, with 12 bases lying between them. Germline loops: CDR1 SGHRS, CDR2 YFSETQ. This CDR3 is built from 14 residues. The CDR3 is CASSLGVESYEQYF. The CDR3 DNA reads TGCGCCAGCAGCCTCGGTGTGGAATCCTACGAGCAGTACTTC.

The V gene is TRBV6-1, the J gene TRBJ2-1, with 16 nucleotides matching TRBD2. Germline-derived CDR1 and CDR2 are MNHNS and SASEGT. This CDR3 comprises 20 residues. V trimming: 3 bases; J trimming: 7 bases; junction bases outside the gene matches: 15. The CDR3 spells CASSDYAGLAGGPDGNEQFF. The CDR3 DNA reads TGTGCCAGCAGTGACTACGCGGGACTAGCGGGAGGGCCCGACGGGAATGAGCAGTTCTTC.

CDR3 amino acids: CASSLPRDRNQPQHF. As DNA, the CDR3 is TGTGCCAGCAGTTTACCTAGGGACCGCAATCAGCCCCAGCATTTT. The gene calls are TRBV28 and TRBJ1-5, with a possible D match to TRBD1 (5 bases). The V gene lost 2 bases and the J gene lost 2 bases, with 10 bases spanning the gap. In germline, CDR1 is MDHEN, CDR2 SYDVKM. The CDR3 consists of 15 residues.